This T cell receptor beta chain originates from a study of blood T cell repertoires in COVID-19. Study at large: T cells, B-cell-depleted T cells, or PBMCs supplied cDNA or gDNA.

Trimming pared 0 bases from V and 6 bases from J, leaving 5 bases between. This CDR3 has 12 residues. CDR1 is MNHNY and CDR2 is SVGAGI in the germline V gene (reference sequence). As processed by the authors: Amplification of reference gene primers provided the estimated nucleated cell counts. TCRdb's copy holds only in-frame clones and misses some; the assay was immunoSEQ multiplex PCR. The DNA was the basis for D and trimming; V, J and clone size are from that table. The sample has some 51,000 clones; approximately 92% are singletons. The sequenced sample was peripheral blood. The V and J genes are TRBV6-6 and TRBJ1-2; D is uncertain. This TCR came from a human donor with active COVID-19. The donor label of this sample is uncertain. CDR3 sequence: CASSYSSDGYTF. CDR3 in DNA: TGTGCCAGCAGTTACTCCTCCGATGGCTACACCTTC.